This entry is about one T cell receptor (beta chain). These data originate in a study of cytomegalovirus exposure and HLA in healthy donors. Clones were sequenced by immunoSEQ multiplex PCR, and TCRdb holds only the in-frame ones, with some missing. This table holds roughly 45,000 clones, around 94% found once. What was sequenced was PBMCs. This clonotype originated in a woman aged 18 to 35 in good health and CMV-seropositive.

CDR3 in DNA: TGCGCCAGCAGCTTTTGGCTAGCGGGAGAGGTGGCGGGAAAAGAGACCCAGTACTTC. Translation gives CASSFWLAGEVAGKETQYF. The chain joins TRBV5-1 to TRBJ2-5; 10 bases agree with TRBD2. CDR3 length equals 19 residues. From germline, CDR1 is SGHRS and CDR2 YFSETQ. The junction had 16 bases not matched to a gene; V was cut back by 2 bases and J by 3 bases. The full variable domain, completed using reference TRBV5-1 and TRBJ2-5, is KAGVTQTPRYLIKTRGQQVTLSCSPISGHRSVSWYQQTPGQGLQFLFEYFSETQRNKGNFPGRFSGRQFSNSRSEMNVSTLELGDSALYLCASSFWLAGEVAGKETQYFGPGTRLLVL.